The entry below describes one T cell receptor (beta chain). The target antigen is unknown. The trim removed 4 bases at V and 6 bases at J, leaving 6 bases unmatched. The germline gives CDR1 LGHNA, CDR2 YNFKEQ. The CDR3 has 15 residues. These data come from a study of cytomegalovirus exposure and HLA in healthy donors. Findings of the study overall: Diagnosis of cytomegalovirus status made by the classifier reportedly showed high specificity and sensitivity.

With 60 Vbeta and 13 Jbeta primers, the PCR was carried out. TCRdb's table, derived via immunoSEQ multiplex PCR, lists solely in-frame clones and lacks some. The table includes around 160,000 clones, approximately 83% detected once. The clonotype comes from a young man in good health and CMV-seropositive. This sequence joins TRBV4-2 and TRBJ1-4; 9 bases are shared with TRBD1. Sample: PBMCs. The CDR3 bases are TGTGCCAGCAGCCTAGGGACAGGGAGGGATGAAAAACTGTTTTTT. Amino acid sequence: CASSLGTGRDEKLFF.